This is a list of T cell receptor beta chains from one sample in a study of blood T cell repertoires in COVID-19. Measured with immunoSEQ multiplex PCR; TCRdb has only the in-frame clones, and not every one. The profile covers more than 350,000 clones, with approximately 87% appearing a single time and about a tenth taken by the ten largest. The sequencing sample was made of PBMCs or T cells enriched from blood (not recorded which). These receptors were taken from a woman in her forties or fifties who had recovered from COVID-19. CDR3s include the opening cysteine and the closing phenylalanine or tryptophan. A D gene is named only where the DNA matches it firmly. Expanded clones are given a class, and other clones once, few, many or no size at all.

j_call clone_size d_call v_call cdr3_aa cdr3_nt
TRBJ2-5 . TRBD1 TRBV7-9 CASSLEFGRGRQETQYF TGTGCCAGCAGCTTAGAGTTCGGCAGGGGGCGCCAAGAGACCCAGTACTTC
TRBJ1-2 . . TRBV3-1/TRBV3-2 CASSQESVSYGYTF TGTGCCAGCAGCCAAGAATCGGTATCTTATGGCTACACCTTC
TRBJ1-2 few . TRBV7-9 CASSLPVWASNYGYTF TGTGCCAGCAGCCTCCCTGTTTGGGCCTCTAACTATGGCTACACCTTC
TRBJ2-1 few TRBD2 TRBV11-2 CASSSSSGVYNEQFF TGTGCCAGCAGCTCTTCTAGCGGGGTCTACAATGAGCAGTTCTTC
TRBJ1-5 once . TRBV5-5 CASSLVPGGNQPQHF TGTGCCAGCAGCTTGGTACCGGGGGGGAATCAGCCCCAGCATTTT
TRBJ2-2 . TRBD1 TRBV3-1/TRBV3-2 CASSQGQGSGELFF TGTGCCAGCAGCCAGGGACAGGGCTCCGGGGAGCTGTTTTTT
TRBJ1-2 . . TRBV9 CASSPTTGINHGYTF TGTGCCAGCAGCCCAACAACAGGGATTAATCATGGCTACACCTTC
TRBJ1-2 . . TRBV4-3 CASSQDSGWSFGYTF TGCGCCAGCAGCCAAGATTCGGGGTGGAGTTTTGGCTACACCTTC
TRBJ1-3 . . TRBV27 CASAQEGSGNTIYF TGTGCCAGCGCTCAGGAGGGCTCGGGAAACACCATATATTTT
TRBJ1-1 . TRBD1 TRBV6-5 CASSLLGQGRTEAFF TGTGCCAGCAGTTTACTCGGACAGGGCAGGACTGAAGCTTTCTTT
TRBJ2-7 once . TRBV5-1 CASSLVPGSYEQYF TGCGCCAGCAGCTTGGTGCCAGGGTCCTACGAGCAGTACTTC
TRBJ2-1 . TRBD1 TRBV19 CASSIPGQGSEQFF TGTGCCAGTAGTATTCCGGGACAGGGGAGTGAGCAGTTCTTC
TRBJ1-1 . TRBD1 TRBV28 CASRTGVSYTEAFF TGTGCCAGCCGTACAGGGGTCAGTTATACTGAAGCTTTCTTT
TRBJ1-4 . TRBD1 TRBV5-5 CASTWTGDRNEKLFF TGTGCCAGCACCTGGACAGGGGATCGGAATGAAAAACTGTTTTTT
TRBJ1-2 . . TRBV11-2 CASSLDHRGSFSGYTF TGTGCCAGCAGCTTAGATCATAGGGGATCGTTCTCGGGCTACACCTTC
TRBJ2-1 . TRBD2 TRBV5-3 CARSLALGLTYNEQFF TGTGCCAGAAGCTTGGCTTTGGGACTAACATACAATGAGCAGTTCTTC
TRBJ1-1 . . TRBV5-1 CASSFKGEQNTEAFF TGCGCCAGCAGCTTCAAAGGAGAGCAGAACACTGAAGCTTTCTTT
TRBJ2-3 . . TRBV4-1 CASSQGSRPDTQYF TGCGCCAGCAGCCAAGGATCTAGGCCAGATACGCAGTATTTT
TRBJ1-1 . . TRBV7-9 CASSTQAGEAFF TGTGCCAGCAGCACTCAGGCGGGTGAAGCTTTCTTT
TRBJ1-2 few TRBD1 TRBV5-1 CASSQRTGFRGGYTF TGCGCCAGCAGCCAAAGGACAGGTTTTCGCGGTGGCTACACCTTC
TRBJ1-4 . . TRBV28 CASSLGPWGANEKLFF TGTGCCAGCAGTCTAGGGCCCTGGGGGGCTAATGAAAAACTGTTTTTT
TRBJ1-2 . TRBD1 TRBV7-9 CASSDRGVANGYTF TGTGCCAGCAGCGACAGGGGGGTTGCGAATGGCTACACCTTC
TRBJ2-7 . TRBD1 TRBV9 CASSVMLYRLGQGLAEQYF TGTGCCAGCAGCGTAATGCTTTATCGATTGGGACAGGGACTGGCAGAGCAGTACTTC